The T cell receptor (beta chain) described here comes from a study of CD8 T cells in ankylosing spondylitis. As concerns this clonotype: Its antigen is currently unknown.

Study results and caveats: Significant enrichment of disease-linked clones was reportedly seen in matched ankylosing spondylitis synovial fluid.

Trimming removed 3 bases from V and 5 bases from J, with 17 bases in between. In germline, CDR1 is SGDLS, CDR2 YYNGEE. The CDR3 extends over 16 amino acids. TCRdb analysed the 5' RACE reads with MiXCR anew, one entry per CDR3 protein. The sample has several thousand distinct CDR3 sequences, 8.2% seen once; the top ten hold under 25%. This clonotype was sampled from a male donor with ankylosing spondylitis or in good health (not recorded which). The sample consisted of blood, either unsorted or a sorted T cell fraction (not recorded which). This rearrangement joins TRBV9 to TRBJ2-2, with D perhaps assigned TRBD1 or TRBD2 (6 bases each). DNA of the CDR3: TGTGCCAGCAGCGCCCAGGGGCGAGGGGGGACCGGGGAGCTGTTTTTT. Translating gives CASSAQGRGGTGELFF.